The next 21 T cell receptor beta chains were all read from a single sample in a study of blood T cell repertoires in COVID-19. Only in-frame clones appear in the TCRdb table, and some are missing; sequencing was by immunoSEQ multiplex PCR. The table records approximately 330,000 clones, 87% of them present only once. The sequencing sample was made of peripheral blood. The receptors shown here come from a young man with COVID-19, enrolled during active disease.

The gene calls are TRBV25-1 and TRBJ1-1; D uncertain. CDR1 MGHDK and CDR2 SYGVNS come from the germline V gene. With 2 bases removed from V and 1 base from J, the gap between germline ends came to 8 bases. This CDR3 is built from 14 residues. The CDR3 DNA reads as TGTGCCAGCAGTGAAGGGCGGGCGAACACTGAAGCTTTCTTT. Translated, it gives CASSEGRANTEAFF. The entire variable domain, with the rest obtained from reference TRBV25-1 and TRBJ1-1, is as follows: EADIYQTPRYLVIGTGKKITLECSQTMGHDKMYWYQQDPGMELHLIHYSYGVNSTEKGDLSSESTVSRIRTEHFPLTLESARPSHTSQYLCASSEGRANTEAFFGQGTRLTVV.

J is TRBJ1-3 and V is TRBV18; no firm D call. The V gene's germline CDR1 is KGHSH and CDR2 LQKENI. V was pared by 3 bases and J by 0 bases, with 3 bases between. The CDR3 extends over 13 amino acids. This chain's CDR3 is CASSPNSGNTIYF. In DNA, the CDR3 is TGTGCCAGCTCACCCAACTCTGGAAACACCATATATTTT. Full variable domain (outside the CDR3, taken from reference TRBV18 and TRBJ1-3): NAGVMQNPRHLVRRRGQEARLRCSPMKGHSHVYWYRQLPEEGLKFMVYLQKENIIDESGMPKERFSAEFPKEGPSILRIQQVVRGDSAAYFCASSPNSGNTIYFGEGSWLTVV.

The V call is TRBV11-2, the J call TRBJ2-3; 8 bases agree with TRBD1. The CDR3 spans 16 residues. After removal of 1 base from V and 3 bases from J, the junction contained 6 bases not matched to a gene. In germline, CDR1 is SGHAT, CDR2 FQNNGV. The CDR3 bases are TGTGCCAGCAGCTTAGCACCAGGGGGCAAAACAGATACGCAGTATTTT. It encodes CASSLAPGGKTDTQYF.

The CDR3 region is CASSGGVNTEAFF. The CDR3 DNA follows: TGTGCCAGCAGCGGGGGGGTTAACACTGAAGCTTTCTTT. V usage is TRBV13 and J usage is TRBJ1-1; D might be TRBD1 (5 bases). The CDR3 sequence is 13 residues long. CDR1 PRHDT and CDR2 FYEKMQ come from the germline V gene (reference sequence). V shed 5 bases and J shed 2 bases, with 9 bases lying between them.

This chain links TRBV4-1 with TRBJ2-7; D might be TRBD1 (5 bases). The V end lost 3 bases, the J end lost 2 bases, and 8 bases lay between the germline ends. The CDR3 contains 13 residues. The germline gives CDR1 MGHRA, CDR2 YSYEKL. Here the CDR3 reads CASSHDRTYEQYF. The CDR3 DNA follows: TGCGCCAGCAGCCATGACAGAACCTACGAGCAGTACTTC.

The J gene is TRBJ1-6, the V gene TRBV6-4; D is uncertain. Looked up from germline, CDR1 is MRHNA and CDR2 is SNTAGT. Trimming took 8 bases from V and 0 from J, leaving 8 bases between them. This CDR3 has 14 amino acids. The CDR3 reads CASRRGSYNSPLHF. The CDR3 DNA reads TGTGCCAGCCGCCGGGGCTCCTATAATTCACCCCTCCACTTT.

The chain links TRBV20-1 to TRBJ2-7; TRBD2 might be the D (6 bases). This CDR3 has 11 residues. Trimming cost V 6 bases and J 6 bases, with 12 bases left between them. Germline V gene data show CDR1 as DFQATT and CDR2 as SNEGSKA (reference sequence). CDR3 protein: CSAAGGFEQYF. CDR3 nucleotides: TGCAGTGCAGCCGGGGGTTTCGAGCAGTACTTC.

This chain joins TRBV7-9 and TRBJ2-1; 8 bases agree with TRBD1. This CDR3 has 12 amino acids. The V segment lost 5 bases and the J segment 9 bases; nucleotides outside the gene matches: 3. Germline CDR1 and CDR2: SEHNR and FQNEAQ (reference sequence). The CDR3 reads CASSPTGAEQFF. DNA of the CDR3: TGTGCCAGCAGCCCGACAGGGGCTGAGCAGTTCTTC.

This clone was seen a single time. The CDR3 region is CASSPLPGQGYEKLFF. In DNA, the CDR3 is TGTGCCAGCTCACCACTACCGGGACAGGGGTATGAAAAACTGTTTTTT. The rearrangement uses TRBV18 and TRBJ1-4; 10 nucleotides line up with TRBD1. In germline, CDR1 is KGHSH, CDR2 LQKENI. Trimming cost V 1 base and J 6 bases; bases outside gene matches: 5. The CDR3 sequence is 16 residues long.

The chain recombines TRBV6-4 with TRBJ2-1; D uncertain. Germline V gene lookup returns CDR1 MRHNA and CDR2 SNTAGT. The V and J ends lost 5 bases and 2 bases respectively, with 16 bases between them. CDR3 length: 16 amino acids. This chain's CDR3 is CASSRTRVTPYNEQFF. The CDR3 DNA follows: TGTGCCAGCAGTCGTACCCGTGTTACTCCCTACAATGAGCAGTTCTTC.

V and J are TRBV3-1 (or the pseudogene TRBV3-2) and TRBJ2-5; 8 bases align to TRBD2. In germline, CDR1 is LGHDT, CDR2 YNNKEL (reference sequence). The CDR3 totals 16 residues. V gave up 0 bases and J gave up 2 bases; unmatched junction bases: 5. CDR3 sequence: CASSQDTREVQETQYF. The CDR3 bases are TGTGCCAGCAGCCAAGATACGCGGGAGGTACAAGAGACCCAGTACTTC.

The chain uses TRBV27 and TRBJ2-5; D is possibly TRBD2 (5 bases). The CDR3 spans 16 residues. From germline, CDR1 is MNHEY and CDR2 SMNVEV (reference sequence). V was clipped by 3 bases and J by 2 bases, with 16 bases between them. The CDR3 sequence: CASSLDAPTTQETQYF. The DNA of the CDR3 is TGTGCCAGCAGTTTGGACGCCCCGACTACACAAGAGACCCAGTACTTC.

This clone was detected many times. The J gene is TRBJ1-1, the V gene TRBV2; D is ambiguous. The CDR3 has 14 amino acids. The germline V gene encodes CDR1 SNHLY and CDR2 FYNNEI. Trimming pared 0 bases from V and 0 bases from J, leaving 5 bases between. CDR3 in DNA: TGTGCCAGCAGTGAAGCCATAGTGAACACTGAAGCTTTCTTT. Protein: CASSEAIVNTEAFF.

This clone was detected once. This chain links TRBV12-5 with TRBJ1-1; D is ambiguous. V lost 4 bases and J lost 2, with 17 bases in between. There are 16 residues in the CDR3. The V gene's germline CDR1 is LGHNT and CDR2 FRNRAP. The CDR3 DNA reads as TGTGCTAGTGGTTCCGCGTTGGGTAGGACTAACACTGAAGCTTTCTTT. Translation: CASGSALGRTNTEAFF.

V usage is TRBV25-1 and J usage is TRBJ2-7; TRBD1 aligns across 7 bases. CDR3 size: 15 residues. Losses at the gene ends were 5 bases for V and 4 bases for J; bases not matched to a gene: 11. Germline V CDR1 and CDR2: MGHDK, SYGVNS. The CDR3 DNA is TGTGCCAGCAGTCCCAGGGCAGGGGGAAGGTACGAGCAGTACTTC. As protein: CASSPRAGGRYEQYF.

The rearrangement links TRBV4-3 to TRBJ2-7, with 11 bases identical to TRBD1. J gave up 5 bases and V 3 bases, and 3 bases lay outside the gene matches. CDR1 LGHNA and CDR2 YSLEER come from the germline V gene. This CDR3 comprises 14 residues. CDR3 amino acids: CASSQGTGGHEQYF. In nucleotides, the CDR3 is TGCGCCAGCAGCCAGGGGACAGGGGGGCACGAGCAGTACTTC.

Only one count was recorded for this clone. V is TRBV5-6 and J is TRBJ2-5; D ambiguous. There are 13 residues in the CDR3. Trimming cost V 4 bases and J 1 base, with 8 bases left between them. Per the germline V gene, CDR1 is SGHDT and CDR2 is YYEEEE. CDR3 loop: CASSPVIQETQYF. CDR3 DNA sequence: TGTGCCAGCAGCCCCGTTATCCAAGAGACCCAGTACTTC.

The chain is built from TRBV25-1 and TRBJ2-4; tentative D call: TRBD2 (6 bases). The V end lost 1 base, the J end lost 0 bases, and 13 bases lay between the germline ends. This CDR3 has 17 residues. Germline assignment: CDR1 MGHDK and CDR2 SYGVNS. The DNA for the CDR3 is TGTGCCAGCAGTGAATTAGGAAAGGAGGGAGCCAAAAACATTCAGTACTTC. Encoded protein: CASSELGKEGAKNIQYF.

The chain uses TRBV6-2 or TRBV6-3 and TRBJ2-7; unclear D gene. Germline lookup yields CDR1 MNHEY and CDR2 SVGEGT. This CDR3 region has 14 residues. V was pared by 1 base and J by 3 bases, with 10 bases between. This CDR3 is CASSYFGGVYEQYF. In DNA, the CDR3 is TGTGCCAGCAGTTACTTTGGCGGTGTCTACGAGCAGTACTTC.

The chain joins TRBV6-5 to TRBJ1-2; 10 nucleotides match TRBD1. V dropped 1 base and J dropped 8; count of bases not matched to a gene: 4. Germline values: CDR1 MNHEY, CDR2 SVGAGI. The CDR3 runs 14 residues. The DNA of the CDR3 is TGTGCCAGCAGTTACTTAGGGACAGGGGTCGGCTACACCTTC. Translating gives CASSYLGTGVGYTF.

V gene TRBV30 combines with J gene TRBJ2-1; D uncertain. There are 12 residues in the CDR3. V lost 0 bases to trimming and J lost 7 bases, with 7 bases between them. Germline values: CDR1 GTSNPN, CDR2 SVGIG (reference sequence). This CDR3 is CAWSVLMNEQFF. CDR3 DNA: TGTGCCTGGAGTGTTTTAATGAATGAGCAGTTCTTC.